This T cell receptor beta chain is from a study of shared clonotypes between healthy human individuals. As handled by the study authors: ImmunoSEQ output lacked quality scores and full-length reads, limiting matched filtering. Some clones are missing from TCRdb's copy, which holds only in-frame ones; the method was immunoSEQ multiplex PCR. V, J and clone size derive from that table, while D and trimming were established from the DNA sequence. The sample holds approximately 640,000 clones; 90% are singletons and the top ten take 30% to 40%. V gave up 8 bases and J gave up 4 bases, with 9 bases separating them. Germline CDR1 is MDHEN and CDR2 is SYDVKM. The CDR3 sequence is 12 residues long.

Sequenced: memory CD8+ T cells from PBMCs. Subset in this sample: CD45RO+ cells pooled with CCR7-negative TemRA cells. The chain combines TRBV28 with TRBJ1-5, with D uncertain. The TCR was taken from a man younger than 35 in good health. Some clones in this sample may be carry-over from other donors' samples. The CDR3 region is CASSVPNQPQHF. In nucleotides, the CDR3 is TGTGCCAGCTCAGTTCCAAATCAGCCCCAGCATTTT.